These T cell receptor beta chains were read from a single sample in a study of T cells in Graves' hyperthyroidism and ophthalmopathy. TCRdb analysed the multiplex PCR reads with MiXCR anew, one entry per CDR3 protein. This table holds hundreds of thousands of distinct CDR3 sequences, approximately 24% found once. The specimen was blood. Receptors were obtained from a woman aged 25 to 45 with Graves' ophthalmopathy. Both conserved end residues are part of each CDR3. The D gene is left open where the match is weak. Rows give clone size only sometimes, using once, few, many, or a class for an expanded clone.

>TRBJ1-1|-|many|TRBV3-1
TGTGCCAGCAGCCATGGGTCCATGAACACTGAAGCTTTCTTT
CASSHGSMNTEAFF
>TRBJ1-5|-|-|TRBV5-8
TGTGCCAGCAGCACGGGACCTGAGAATCAGCCCCAGCATTTT
CASSTGPENQPQHF
>TRBJ2-7|-|many|TRBV27
TGTGCCAGCAGTTTATCCGGTTCCCACGAGCAGTACTTC
CASSLSGSHEQYF
>TRBJ2-7|-|many|TRBV5-1
TGCGCCAGCAGCTTGATGACAGGACCTTACGAGCAGTACTTC
CASSLMTGPYEQYF
>TRBJ1-1|-|many|TRBV6-6
TGTGCCAGCAGTTACTCCAGGACAGTACCGATGAACACTGAAGCTTTCTTT
CASSYSRTVPMNTEAFF
>TRBJ1-1|-|few|TRBV6-5
TGTGCCAGCAGTTACTGGGGGCGCCGGAACACTGAAGCTTTCTTT
CASSYWGRRNTEAFF
>TRBJ2-7|-|-|TRBV30
TGTGCCTGGAGTGCCGGGCTGGGCCTACCCTACGAGCAGTACTTC
CAWSAGLGLPYEQYF
>TRBJ2-2|-|-|TRBV11-2
TGTGCCAGCAGCTTTTTTGGGACCTTGAACACCGGGGAGCTGTTTTTT
CASSFFGTLNTGELFF
>TRBJ1-1|-|many|TRBV12-3/TRBV12-4
TGTGCCAGCAGCCCAGTTGGTGGAGGGACTGAAGCTTTCTTT
CASSPVGGGTEAFF
>TRBJ1-2|TRBD1|many|TRBV5-6
TGTGCCAGCAGCTTGGAAGGGACAGGACGCTATGGCTACACCTTC
CASSLEGTGRYGYTF
>TRBJ2-7|TRBD1|many|TRBV5-1
TGCGCCAGCAGCTTGGGACAGGGGATCGACGAGCAGTACTTC
CASSLGQGIDEQYF
>TRBJ2-7|-|few|TRBV12-3/TRBV12-4
TGTGCCAGCAGTGGAATGTTCGGGACCTACGAGCAGTACTTC
CASSGMFGTYEQYF
>TRBJ1-2|TRBD1|-|TRBV6-1
TGTGCCAGCACCAACGACAGGGCGAATGGCTACACCTTC
CASTNDRANGYTF
>TRBJ2-7|TRBD2|few|TRBV20-1
TGCAGTGCTGGGGGACTAGCGGGAGAGCAGGAGCAGTACTTC
CSAGGLAGEQEQYF
>TRBJ2-3|-|few|TRBV7-4
TGTGCCAGCAGCTTACTCCGGGACGGGAAGGGACTCCCAGATAGCACAGATACGCAGTATTTT
CASSLLRDGKGLPDSTDTQYF
>TRBJ2-7|TRBD1|many|TRBV27
TGTGCCACGGGACAGGGGGTCGACGAGCAGTACTTC
CATGQGVDEQYF
>TRBJ1-3|-|few|TRBV5-1
TGCGCCAGCAGCCGCACAAGGGTTGGAAACACCATATATTTT
CASSRTRVGNTIYF
>TRBJ1-5|-|-|TRBV4-1
TGCGCCAGCAGCCACAATAGAGGGAGCAATCAGCCCCAGCATTTT
CASSHNRGSNQPQHF
>TRBJ2-4|-|-|TRBV7-2
TGTGCCAGCAGCTTGAAGGCAGCGCTAGCCAAAAACATTCAGTACTTC
CASSLKAALAKNIQYF
>TRBJ2-5|-|many|TRBV5-1
TGCGCCAGCAGCAGTACTAGTACGTCGGCAGAGACCCAGTACTTC
CASSSTSTSAETQYF
>TRBJ1-2|TRBD1|many|TRBV20-1
TGCAGTGCGGTAATGGACAGGGGGGGCTATGGCTACACCTTC
CSAVMDRGGYGYTF
>TRBJ2-2|TRBD1|-|TRBV28
TGTGCCAGCATCCCCCGGGGACAGGGGTATTCTCGATTGACCGGGGAGCTGTTTTTT
CASIPRGQGYSRLTGELFF
>TRBJ1-2|TRBD1|few|TRBV12-3/TRBV12-4
TGTGCCAGCACCGTTTACAGGGGGCGCTACGGCTACACCTTC
CASTVYRGRYGYTF
>TRBJ2-5|TRBD2|many|TRBV27
TGTGCCAGCAGTTCCCTCGGACTAGCGGAGACCCAGTACTTC
CASSSLGLAETQYF
>TRBJ1-2|-|many|TRBV9
TGTGCCAGCAGCGTAGAAGGGGACGGCTATGGCTACACCTTC
CASSVEGDGYGYTF
>TRBJ2-5|-|-|TRBV15
TGTGCCACCAGCAGAGGGACTGCCTCTGAGACCCAGTACTTC
CATSRGTASETQYF
>TRBJ2-7|-|many|TRBV12-3/TRBV12-4
TGTGCCAGCAGTTTAGCCCAGGGGAAGGCCTACGAGCAGTACTTC
CASSLAQGKAYEQYF
>TRBJ2-7|-|many|TRBV13
TGTGCCAGCAGCTTAGCCCAGGCACTCTCCTACGAGCAGTACTTC
CASSLAQALSYEQYF
>TRBJ1-4|TRBD1|many|TRBV12-3/TRBV12-4
TGTGCCAGCAGTCCGGGACAGGGGGCGGGTGAAAAACTGTTTTTT
CASSPGQGAGEKLFF
>TRBJ2-7|TRBD2|once|TRBV20-1
TGCAGTGCGATAATGGGGGGGTACGAGCAGTACTTC
CSAIMGGYEQYF
>TRBJ1-2|TRBD1|many|TRBV6-5
TGTGCCAGCAGAGCCGGGACAGGGGGCGGCTATGGCTACACCTTC
CASRAGTGGGYGYTF
>TRBJ2-7|-|many|TRBV20-1
TGCAGTGCCCCAACCGATTGGGGGGCCGAGCAGTACTTC
CSAPTDWGAEQYF
>TRBJ1-1|-|many|TRBV6-1
TGTGGCTTACACCCCCGAGGGAACACTGAAGCTTTCTTT
CGLHPRGNTEAFF
>TRBJ2-2|-|many|TRBV4-2
TGTGCCAGCAGCCCGCTGGGGCCAGTTAACACCGGGGAGCTGTTTTTT
CASSPLGPVNTGELFF
>TRBJ1-5|-|many|TRBV6-1
TGTGCCAGCAGCCGAATCCGAGGCAATCAGCCCCAGCATTTT
CASSRIRGNQPQHF
>TRBJ2-7|-|-|TRBV7-2
TGTGCCAGCAGCTTCGGTTCACAGGGTTACGAGCAGTACTTC
CASSFGSQGYEQYF
>TRBJ2-7|-|-|TRBV24-1
TGTGCCACCAGTGACCCGGGACACGAGCAGTACTTC
CATSDPGHEQYF
>TRBJ2-7|-|many|TRBV11-1
TGTGCCAGCAGCTACCCCAGACGCGAGCAGTACTTC
CASSYPRREQYF
>TRBJ1-1|-|few|TRBV7-9
TGTGCCAGCAGCTTAGAAGGGCCATTGGCTGAAGCTTTCTTT
CASSLEGPLAEAFF
>TRBJ1-1|TRBD1|-|TRBV12-3/TRBV12-4
TGTGCCAGCAGTCTCACGGCAGGGGGTCTCACTGAAGCTTTCTTT
CASSLTAGGLTEAFF
>TRBJ2-7|-|-|TRBV5-1
TGCGCCAGCAGCTTGCTGGCCACCTCCTACGAGCAGTACTTC
CASSLLATSYEQYF
>TRBJ1-1|-|many|TRBV19
TGTGCCAGTAGTATTTCGCTGGTCCCTGAAGCTTTCTTT
CASSISLVPEAFF
>TRBJ1-5|-|many|TRBV5-1
TGCGCCAGCAGCTTGGATGTTGGGGGAGGGTCCCAGCATTTT
CASSLDVGGGSQHF
>TRBJ1-2|-|many|TRBV6-1
TGTGCCAGCAGGCACCCTAACCATGGCTACACCTTC
CASRHPNHGYTF
>TRBJ1-1|TRBD1|many|TRBV5-1
TGCGCCAGCAGCTTCTTGACAGGGGGCGCCGCTGAAGCTTTCTTT
CASSFLTGGAAEAFF
>TRBJ1-1|TRBD1|many|TRBV29-1
TGCAGCGTTGGGGACAGGGGGCAAGGGAACACTGAAGCTTTCTTT
CSVGDRGQGNTEAFF
>TRBJ2-5|TRBD1|many|TRBV6-1
TGTGCCAGCAGTGATAGGACAGGGGCTGGGGAGACCCAGTACTTC
CASSDRTGAGETQYF
>TRBJ2-5|TRBD1|many|TRBV7-9
TGTGCCAGCACGTCCGGGACAGGGATTCGGGAGACCCAGTACTTC
CASTSGTGIRETQYF
>TRBJ1-6|-|many|TRBV12-3/TRBV12-4
TGTGCCAGCAGTTTAAGTTGGGGTAATAATTCACCCCTCCACTTT
CASSLSWGNNSPLHF
>TRBJ2-7|TRBD2|-|TRBV11-2
TGTGCCAGCAGCTCCGAGGGAGGGTCCTACGAGCAGTACTTC
CASSSEGGSYEQYF
>TRBJ1-5|-|-|TRBV24-1
TGTGCCACCAGTGATAACAGGATCAATCAGCCCCAGCATTTT
CATSDNRINQPQHF
>TRBJ2-5|TRBD1|many|TRBV11-2
TGTGCCAGCAGCCGACCGACAGGGGGGCAAGAGGCCCAGTACTTC
CASSRPTGGQEAQYF
>TRBJ1-1|TRBD1|-|TRBV5-1
TGCGCCAGCAGCCGCGACAGGGCCCGGACTGAAGCTTTCTTT
CASSRDRARTEAFF
>TRBJ2-5|TRBD2|many|TRBV3-1
TGTGCCAGCAGCCTTCTTACTCTACTAGCGGGGGTCGGGGAGACCCAGTACTTC
CASSLLTLLAGVGETQYF
>TRBJ1-2|-|many|TRBV7-2
TGTGCCAGCAGCTTAGTTAGTGGGTCCGACTATGGCTACACCTTC
CASSLVSGSDYGYTF
>TRBJ1-1|-|many|TRBV20-1
TGCAGTGCTAGAGTACAGGGTGAAGCTTTCTTT
CSARVQGEAFF
>TRBJ2-2|-|few|TRBV4-2
TGTGCCAGCAGCCAAATGGCCGGGGAGCTGTTTTTT
CASSQMAGELFF